The rows below give T cell receptor beta chains drawn from one sample of a study of blood T cell repertoires in COVID-19. Using immunoSEQ multiplex PCR, the repertoire was profiled, and TCRdb retains in-frame clones only, with some absent. The sample gives some 150,000 clones, approximately 80% of which show up once; 1.5% to 2% is in the top ten. The sequenced sample consisted of PBMCs or T cells enriched from blood (not recorded which). The receptor source for this set is a woman between 18 and 29 years old who had been exposed to COVID-19. Each CDR3 is given with its conserved first and last residue. D genes are given only for firm matches. Size tells how often a clone was seen (once, few, many) or the class of an expanded clone, and some rows leave it out.

J: TRBJ2-7
D: TRBD2
size: .
V: TRBV27
DNA: TGTGCCAGCAGAGGTCTAGCGGATCCCCCCAACGAGCAGTACTTC
CDR3: CASRGLADPPNEQYF

J: TRBJ2-7
D: .
size: .
V: TRBV27
DNA: TGTGCCAGCAGTTTTCAGTGGACTACGGACGAGCAGTACTTC
CDR3: CASSFQWTTDEQYF

J: TRBJ1-1
D: .
size: .
V: TRBV19
DNA: TGTGCCAGTAGTATGGACCGGGGCACTGAAGCTTTCTTT
CDR3: CASSMDRGTEAFF

J: TRBJ1-2
D: TRBD1
size: .
V: TRBV28
DNA: TGTGCCAGCAGTCGCCCTGGGACAGGCAGTTATGGCTACACCTTC
CDR3: CASSRPGTGSYGYTF

J: TRBJ2-3
D: .
size: once
V: TRBV7-9
DNA: TGTGCCAGCAGCTTAGGGGGGCAGGGTGTAAGCGCAGATACGCAGTATTTT
CDR3: CASSLGGQGVSADTQYF

J: TRBJ2-5
D: TRBD1
size: .
V: TRBV10-3
DNA: TGTGCCATCAGTGAGCTTCAGGGGGCTACAGAGACCCAGTACTTC
CDR3: CAISELQGATETQYF

J: TRBJ1-4
D: .
size: .
V: TRBV5-5
DNA: TGTGCCAGCAGCCGCCCCGGGGAGAGCCCTAATGAAAAACTGTTTTTT
CDR3: CASSRPGESPNEKLFF

J: TRBJ2-7
D: TRBD2
size: .
V: TRBV3-1/TRBV3-2
DNA: TGTGCCAGCAGCCCGCGTGGCGGGAGTTACGAGCAGTACTTC
CDR3: CASSPRGGSYEQYF

J: TRBJ1-2
D: .
size: .
V: TRBV4-3
DNA: TGCGCCAGCAGCCAAGATAGGACATATGGCTCTAGGTATGGCTACACCTTC
CDR3: CASSQDRTYGSRYGYTF

J: TRBJ2-1
D: TRBD2
size: .
V: TRBV9
DNA: TGTGCCAGCAGCGTAGAGGCCCCCCTAGCGGGGGACAATGAGCAGTTCTTC
CDR3: CASSVEAPLAGDNEQFF

J: TRBJ2-7
D: TRBD2
size: medium-sized
V: TRBV19
DNA: TGTGCCAGTAGCCTGACTAGCGGGAGACTCGACGAGCAGTACTTC
CDR3: CASSLTSGRLDEQYF

J: TRBJ2-7
D: TRBD2
size: .
V: TRBV28
DNA: TGTGCCAGCAGTTTCAAGACGGGAGGGCACGAGCAGTACTTC
CDR3: CASSFKTGGHEQYF

J: TRBJ1-4
D: TRBD1
size: .
V: TRBV25-1
DNA: TGTGCCAGCAGTGAAGGGACAGGGAGGCCCATTAATGAAAAACTGTTTTTT
CDR3: CASSEGTGRPINEKLFF

J: TRBJ2-7
D: TRBD2
size: .
V: TRBV5-1
DNA: TGCGCCAGCAGCTTAGCGGGAGAGCCCCACGAGCAGTACTTC
CDR3: CASSLAGEPHEQYF

J: TRBJ2-2
D: .
size: .
V: TRBV5-4
DNA: TGTGCCAGCAGCTTACAGGGGAACACCGGGGAGCTGTTTTTT
CDR3: CASSLQGNTGELFF

J: TRBJ2-7
D: .
size: .
V: TRBV4-1
DNA: TGCGCCAGCAGCCAACCTAGGAGCTCCTACGAGCAGTACTTC
CDR3: CASSQPRSSYEQYF

J: TRBJ1-1
D: .
size: .
V: TRBV29-1
DNA: TGCAGCGTACAGAGGGTGTTGAACACTGAAGCTTTCTTT
CDR3: CSVQRVLNTEAFF

J: TRBJ1-1
D: .
size: .
V: TRBV12-3/TRBV12-4
DNA: TGTGCCAGCAGTTCCCGATCGACAGTGGAAGCTTTCTTT
CDR3: CASSSRSTVEAFF

J: TRBJ2-3
D: .
size: .
V: TRBV7-3
DNA: TGTGCCAGCAGCCCCGGACAACCCACAGATACGCAGTATTTT
CDR3: CASSPGQPTDTQYF

J: TRBJ2-7
D: TRBD1
size: .
V: TRBV19
DNA: TGTGCCAGTAGTATAGAACCGGGACAGGGGGCTGACTCGGCTTACGAGCAGTACTTC
CDR3: CASSIEPGQGADSAYEQYF

J: TRBJ2-1
D: .
size: .
V: TRBV9
DNA: TGTGCCAGCAGCGCTGGACAGACGCATGAGCAGTTCTTC
CDR3: CASSAGQTHEQFF

J: TRBJ2-7
D: TRBD1
size: .
V: TRBV27
DNA: TGTGCCAGCAGTTTTCAGAGGACAGGGCCCTACGAGCAGTACTTC
CDR3: CASSFQRTGPYEQYF

J: TRBJ2-1
D: TRBD2
size: few
V: TRBV4-1
DNA: TGCGCCAGCAGCCAAGCCCAAACTAGCGGCAACAATGAGCAGTTCTTC
CDR3: CASSQAQTSGNNEQFF

J: TRBJ2-3
D: .
size: .
V: TRBV11-2
DNA: TGTGCCAGCAGAACATATGGGCCCTACACAGATACGCAGTATTTT
CDR3: CASRTYGPYTDTQYF

J: TRBJ2-7
D: TRBD2
size: .
V: TRBV10-3
DNA: TGTGCCATCAGTGAGTCGGGACTAGTCTCCTACGAGCAGTACTTC
CDR3: CAISESGLVSYEQYF

J: TRBJ2-7
D: .
size: .
V: TRBV4-3
DNA: TGCGCCAGCAGCCAAGATAGAGTAGGGAGGAGCTCCTACGAGCAGTACTTC
CDR3: CASSQDRVGRSSYEQYF

J: TRBJ2-3
D: .
size: .
V: TRBV30
DNA: TGTGCCTGGAGTCCCCAGTTAAGCACAGATACGCAGTATTTT
CDR3: CAWSPQLSTDTQYF

J: TRBJ1-6
D: TRBD1
size: few
V: TRBV28
DNA: TGTGCCAGCAGGGCCGACAGGGGTGGTTCACCCCTCCACTTT
CDR3: CASRADRGGSPLHF

J: TRBJ1-4
D: .
size: .
V: TRBV28
DNA: TGTGCCAGCAGTATTCTAGGAGAAACTAATGAAAAACTGTTTTTT
CDR3: CASSILGETNEKLFF

J: TRBJ2-7
D: .
size: .
V: TRBV18
DNA: TGTGCCAGCTCGCAGATACAGGGTGTGTCTTATGAGCAGTACTTC
CDR3: CASSQIQGVSYEQYF

J: TRBJ2-7
D: TRBD2
size: .
V: TRBV6-2/TRBV6-3
DNA: TGTGCCAGCAGTTTTCCTGGGAGGGATAACTACGAGCAGTACTTC
CDR3: CASSFPGRDNYEQYF

J: TRBJ2-2
D: TRBD2
size: .
V: TRBV7-8
DNA: TGTGCCAGCAGCTTAGCGGTTTGGGGGAGGGCCGCCGGGGAGCTGTTTTTT
CDR3: CASSLAVWGRAAGELFF

J: TRBJ2-1
D: TRBD2
size: once
V: TRBV10-3
DNA: TGTGCCGGGGGGGAGACCCTAGTCTCCTACAATGAGCAGTTCTTC
CDR3: CAGGETLVSYNEQFF

J: TRBJ2-1
D: TRBD2
size: .
V: TRBV11-2
DNA: TGTGCCAGCAGCGTACCGGGACTAGCGGGGTTTAATGAGCAGTTCTTC
CDR3: CASSVPGLAGFNEQFF

J: TRBJ2-7
D: .
size: .
V: TRBV28
DNA: TGTGCCAGCAGCCGGGACACCTCCTACGAGCAGTACTTC
CDR3: CASSRDTSYEQYF

J: TRBJ2-1
D: TRBD2
size: .
V: TRBV4-1
DNA: TGCGCCAGCAGCCGGACTAGCGGCAATGAGCAGTTCTTC
CDR3: CASSRTSGNEQFF

J: TRBJ2-5
D: TRBD1
size: .
V: TRBV5-6
DNA: TGTGCCAGCAGCTTAAAAACTCTCGGGACAGGGCGCCAAGAGACCCAGTACTTC
CDR3: CASSLKTLGTGRQETQYF

J: TRBJ1-2
D: .
size: few
V: TRBV28
DNA: TGTGCCAGCAGTTTAACCCCCCTTACAGACTACACCTTC
CDR3: CASSLTPLTDYTF

J: TRBJ2-2
D: .
size: few
V: TRBV7-3
DNA: TGTGCCAGCAGCTCCCGGGACTCAAACACCGGGGAGCTGTTTTTT
CDR3: CASSSRDSNTGELFF

J: TRBJ1-4
D: TRBD1
size: .
V: TRBV25-1
DNA: TGTGCCAGCAGTCCACAGGGGGCGCATGAAAAACTGTTTTTT
CDR3: CASSPQGAHEKLFF

J: TRBJ1-6
D: TRBD1
size: .
V: TRBV29-1
DNA: TGCAGCGTTGGATTTGGGACAGGGGCCCAAGGCTCCTATAATTCACCCCTCCACTTT
CDR3: CSVGFGTGAQGSYNSPLHF

J: TRBJ1-2
D: TRBD1
size: .
V: TRBV20-1
DNA: TGCAGTGCTAGTAAGGGACAGGGGGCGAGAGGTGATGGCTACACCTTC
CDR3: CSASKGQGARGDGYTF

J: TRBJ1-2
D: .
size: .
V: TRBV27
DNA: TGTGCCAAAATTAGTCAGGGATTCCCAGACCTCTATGGCTACACCTTC
CDR3: CAKISQGFPDLYGYTF

J: TRBJ2-1
D: .
size: .
V: TRBV4-1
DNA: TGCGCCAGCAGCCAAGATCAGGGTTTGCAGTTCTTC
CDR3: CASSQDQGLQFF

J: TRBJ2-7
D: .
size: .
V: TRBV12-3/TRBV12-4
DNA: TGTGCCAGCAGCTCGGACAACTCCTACGAGCAGTACTTC
CDR3: CASSSDNSYEQYF

J: TRBJ2-7
D: TRBD2
size: .
V: TRBV9
DNA: TGTGCCAGCAGCGGCGGGACTAGCGGGACCCTCTTCCACGAGCAGTACTTC
CDR3: CASSGGTSGTLFHEQYF

J: TRBJ1-1
D: TRBD1
size: .
V: TRBV29-1
DNA: TGCAGCGGCGGGACAGCGGAACGAGCTTTCTTT
CDR3: CSGGTAERAFF

J: TRBJ1-3
D: .
size: .
V: TRBV14
DNA: TGTGCCAGCAGCCAATCAGGAAACACCATATATTTT
CDR3: CASSQSGNTIYF

J: TRBJ2-3
D: TRBD1
size: .
V: TRBV27
DNA: TGTGCCAGCAGTCTCGGGACAGGCACAGATACGCAGTATTTT
CDR3: CASSLGTGTDTQYF

J: TRBJ1-2
D: .
size: .
V: TRBV2
DNA: TGTGCCAGCAGCGACCCTCGTTCTGGACAAATCGTCTATGGCTACACCTTC
CDR3: CASSDPRSGQIVYGYTF

J: TRBJ2-1
D: .
size: .
V: TRBV5-4
DNA: TGTGCCAGCAGCTCCGACTCGAGCTCCTACAATGAGCAGTTCTTC
CDR3: CASSSDSSSYNEQFF

J: TRBJ1-2
D: TRBD1
size: .
V: TRBV30
DNA: TGTGCCTGGGGGGTAAGGGACAGTTCAAACTATGGCTACACCTTC
CDR3: CAWGVRDSSNYGYTF

J: TRBJ2-7
D: .
size: .
V: TRBV5-4
DNA: TGTGCCAGCAGCATCGGATTAGACTATATCGAGCAGTACTTC
CDR3: CASSIGLDYIEQYF

J: TRBJ2-2
D: .
size: .
V: TRBV6-4
DNA: TGTGCCAGCAGTGAAACAGGGGAGGACACCGGGGAGCTGTTTTTT
CDR3: CASSETGEDTGELFF

J: TRBJ1-5
D: .
size: .
V: TRBV12-3/TRBV12-4
DNA: TGTGCCAGTTCGGAAGGGGTCCAGCCCCAGCATTTT
CDR3: CASSEGVQPQHF